Below are 31 T cell receptor beta chains sequenced from a single sample in a study of early T cells in non-severe SARS-CoV-2 infection (dated by TCRdb to the early 2020s). Libraries were constructed by 5' RACE. Sequencing used a NextSeq 500. The raw public data were reprocessed by TCRdb itself: fastp quality trimming at Q25, MiXCR clonotype calling, in-frame beta chains only. Rows are combined by CDR3 protein, so each entry shows the most common genes and DNA. This sample comprises some 66,000 distinct CDR3 sequences, roughly 10% of them detected only once. The ten most abundant clones make up roughly 3.2% of the sample. The material sequenced was whole blood. These receptors were collected from an adult who was a healthcare worker with PCR-confirmed SARS-CoV-2 infection or an uninfected control (not recorded which).

The chain couples TRBV12-2 to TRBJ1-1; no DNA check was done on the table's D call, TRBD1. TRBV12-2 is deemed a pseudogene. The CDR3 consists of 19 residues. CDR3 protein: CASRDPRGQGPSMNTEAFF. CDR3 DNA: TGTGCAAGTCGCGACCCTCGAGGACAGGGGCCTTCCATGAACACTGAAGCTTTCTTT.

This clonotype was detected ten times or more. The chain carries TRBV5-1 and TRBJ2-7; maybe TRBD1 (6 bases). Trimming took 1 base from V and 0 from J, leaving 8 bases between them. This CDR3 is 14 amino acids long. Looked up from germline, CDR1 is SGHRS and CDR2 is YFSETQ. The CDR3 DNA reads as TGCGCCAGCAGCTTGATGGACAGCTCCTACGAGCAGTACTTC. This codes for CASSLMDSSYEQYF.

This clonotype was seen many times. The rearrangement joins TRBV9 to TRBJ2-3; 7 bases agree with TRBD2. V lost 0 bases and J lost 6; bases outside the gene matches: 7. Germline V gene data show CDR1 as SGDLS and CDR2 as YYNGEE. CDR3 length: 15 amino acids. The CDR3 DNA follows: TGTGCCAGCAGCGTAGCCCCTAGCGGTATCGATACGCAGTATTTT. Translating it yields CASSVAPSGIDTQYF.

This clonotype was observed a single time. The V gene is TRBV6-2 or TRBV6-3, the J gene TRBJ2-4; no clear D. Trimming stripped 5 bases from V and 8 bases from J, with 10 bases between. The CDR3 totals 12 residues. Per the germline V gene, CDR1 is MNHEY and CDR2 is SVGEGT. CDR3 protein: CASSKGAYIQYF. CDR3 sequence (DNA): TGTGCCAGCAGTAAAGGCGCTTACATTCAGTACTTC.

This clonotype has a count of ten or more. J is TRBJ2-7 and V is TRBV6-2 or TRBV6-3; 8 positions match TRBD1. The CDR3 runs to 16 residues. The germline V gene has CDR1 MNHEY and CDR2 SVGEGT. V lost 0 bases to trimming and J lost 4 bases; unmatched junction nucleotides: 8. The CDR3: CASSYSFDRGGYEQYF. The CDR3 DNA follows: TGTGCCAGCAGTTACTCCTTTGACAGGGGTGGTTACGAGCAGTACTTC.

The V call is TRBV11-2, the J call TRBJ1-1; D ambiguous. Trimming stripped 2 bases from V and 3 bases from J, with 7 bases between. CDR1 SGHAT and CDR2 FQNNGV come from the germline V gene. The CDR3 has 13 amino acids. For the CDR3, the DNA is TGTGCCAGCAGCTTATCTACCTACACTGAAGCTTTCTTT. It is translated as CASSLSTYTEAFF.

Here the CDR3 DNA reads TGTGCCAGCAGTTCCCCGGGAGATGGGGAGCAGTACTTC. It is translated as CASSSPGDGEQYF. The chain uses TRBV6-5 and TRBJ2-7; possible D gene TRBD2, 6 bases. The CDR3 runs to 13 residues. Germline-derived CDR1 and CDR2 are MNHEY and SVGAGI. V shed 4 bases and J shed 7 bases, with 14 bases lying between them.

The chain couples TRBV5-6 to TRBJ2-2, with unresolved D. CDR1 is SGHDT and CDR2 is YYEEEE in the germline V gene. Trimming removed 0 bases at V and 1 base at J, with 7 bases between. The CDR3 covers 15 residues. The DNA for the CDR3 is TGTGCCAGCAGCTTGGCTACTCTGAACACCGGGGAGCTGTTTTTT. It codes for CASSLATLNTGELFF.

In this sample, this clonotype turned up a few times. The chain is built from TRBV5-1 and TRBJ2-1, with 10 bases that match TRBD2. CDR1 and CDR2 (germline): SGHRS, YFSETQ. This CDR3 has 19 residues. Germline trimming cut 2 bases from V and 6 bases from J; bases unmatched to any gene: 17. CDR3: CASSFRDGTSGIRGNEQFF. CDR3 nucleotide sequence: TGCGCCAGCAGCTTCAGGGATGGTACTAGCGGGATAAGGGGCAATGAGCAGTTCTTC.

The chain recombines TRBV29-1 with TRBJ1-1; no firm D call. Germline loops: CDR1 SQVTM, CDR2 ANQGSEA. Between the trimmed V and J ends, which lost 7 bases and 3 bases, there was a span of 6 bases. The CDR3 has 10 amino acids. CDR3 amino acids: CSGQDTEAFF. The CDR3 DNA follows: TGCAGCGGTCAGGACACTGAAGCTTTCTTT. Based on the CDR3 plus reference TRBV29-1 and TRBJ1-1, the full variable domain is SAVISQKPSRDICQRGTSLTIQCQVDSQVTMMFWYRQQPGQSLTLIATANQGSEATYESGFVIDKFPISRPNLTFSTLTVSNMSPEDSSIYLCSGQDTEAFFGQGTRLTVV.

Turning to this clonotype: The CDR3 ends on some other residue instead of the conserved phenylalanine or tryptophan, so this is likely a read error. V is TRBV7-2 and J is TRBJ2-7, with 8 bases fitting TRBD2. The V gene's germline CDR1 is SGHTA and CDR2 FQGNSA. The CDR3 sequence is 16 residues long. V trimming: 1 base; J trimming: 4 bases; junction bases outside the gene matches: 9. CDR3 in DNA: TGTGCCAGCAGCTTAGGGGCCTCTAGCGGGCAATACGAGCAGTACATC. Translation gives CASSLGASSGQYEQYI.

This clonotype was counted many times. The rearrangement joins TRBV7-9 to TRBJ2-5; D perhaps matches TRBD1 (6 bases). V shed 5 bases and J shed 5 bases, with 15 bases lying between them. Germline V lookup: CDR1 SEHNR, CDR2 FQNEAQ (reference sequence). The CDR3 covers 14 residues. The CDR3 loop is CASSRRGASETQYF. DNA for the CDR3: TGTGCCAGCAGCCGCAGGGGAGCGTCGGAGACCCAGTACTTC.

Only a few counts were recorded for this clonotype. This rearrangement joins TRBV3-1 to TRBJ2-6; D gene uncertain. CDR3 length equals 13 residues. The germline V gene encodes CDR1 LGHDT and CDR2 YNNKEL (reference sequence). V gave up 1 base and J gave up 4 bases, with 2 bases separating them. The CDR3 loop is CASSQGGANVLTF. CDR3 in DNA: TGTGCCAGCAGCCAAGGGGGGGCCAACGTCCTGACTTTC.

In this sample, this clonotype turned up many times. The genes are TRBV7-8 and TRBJ2-1, with 8 bases lining up with TRBD2. Germline values: CDR1 SGHVS, CDR2 FQNEAQ. Germline trimming cut 3 bases from V and 14 bases from J; bases unmatched to any gene: 3. This CDR3 contains 11 residues. CDR3 loop: CASSFGTSKFF. The CDR3 nucleotides read TGTGCCAGCAGCTTCGGGACTAGTAAGTTCTTC.

This clonotype was detected many times. The chain uses TRBV24-1 and TRBJ2-1; D call uncertain. The CDR3 has 12 amino acids. From germline, CDR1 is KGHDR and CDR2 SFDVKD. V was cut by 7 bases and J by 4 bases, with 7 bases left in between. CDR3 nucleotides: TGTGCCACCAGCCGTGGATACAATGAGCAGTTCTTC. Protein: CATSRGYNEQFF.

V gene TRBV20-1 combines with J gene TRBJ2-1; 14 bases are shared with TRBD2. CDR1 and CDR2 (germline): DFQATT, SNEGSKA (reference sequence). The junction had 7 bases not matched to a gene; V was cut back by 3 bases and J by 6 bases. This CDR3 is 16 amino acids long. The CDR3 spells CSASGGTSGSSNEQFF. As DNA, the CDR3 is TGCAGTGCTAGCGGAGGGACTAGCGGGAGTTCCAATGAGCAGTTCTTC.

This clonotype was observed at least ten times. The chain combines TRBV6-2 or TRBV6-3 with TRBJ2-5; TRBD2 matches 10 bases. The CDR3 has 16 amino acids. J gave up 1 base and V 2 bases, and 4 bases lay outside the gene matches. Germline CDR1 and CDR2: MNHEY and SVGEGT. The CDR3 DNA is TGTGCCAGCAGTTACGGACTAGCGGAGATCCAAGAGACCCAGTACTTC. Encoded protein: CASSYGLAEIQETQYF.

This clonotype has a count of ten or more. One end of the junction varies from germline; a read error may be responsible. The chain has TRBV28 and TRBJ2-7; 9 bases agree with TRBD1. The germline V gene encodes CDR1 MDHEN and CDR2 SYDVKM. There are 16 residues in the CDR3. This chain's CDR3 is CASSLYGTGSSYEQYF. The CDR3 bases are TGTGCCAGCAGCTTATATGGGACAGGGAGCTCCTACGAGCAGTACTTC.

This clonotype was detected only a few times. The gene calls are TRBV7-2 and TRBJ2-2; TRBD2 aligns across 7 bases. The CDR3 consists of 15 residues. Germline CDR1 and CDR2: SGHTA and FQGNSA. The V and J ends lost 5 bases and 0 bases, in that order; junction bases with no gene match: 3. Here the CDR3 DNA reads TGTGCCAGCAGCCGAGCGGGACCGAACACCGGGGAGCTGTTTTTT. Translated: CASSRAGPNTGELFF.

Only a few counts were recorded for this clonotype. This chain joins TRBV4-1 and TRBJ2-7; tentatively, D is TRBD1 (5 bases). There are 14 residues in the CDR3. Trimming stripped 1 base from V and 2 bases from J, with 9 bases between. CDR1 is MGHRA, CDR2 YSYEKL, per germline. The CDR3 bases are TGCGCCAGCAGCCAAGTCTCAGGGCCCTACGAGCAGTACTTC. Protein: CASSQVSGPYEQYF.

The sample holds many counts of this clonotype. The gene calls are TRBV3-1 and TRBJ2-5, with 13 bases identical to TRBD2. Unmatched junction bases numbered 6, after V lost 4 bases and J lost 1 base. Germline CDR1 and CDR2: LGHDT and YNNKEL (reference sequence). This CDR3 region has 17 residues. The CDR3 DNA is TGTGCCAGCAGCCGCGGAGGGACTAGCGGGATCCAAGAGACCCAGTACTTC. Its translation: CASSRGGTSGIQETQYF.

This clonotype was recorded many times. This chain uses TRBV12-3 or TRBV12-4 with TRBJ1-1; D not certain. Trimming removed 8 bases from V and 1 base from J, with 11 bases in between. CDR3 length: 13 residues. The CDR3 loop reads CASGSETNTEAFF. In nucleotides, the CDR3 is TGTGCCAGCGGAAGTGAGACGAACACTGAAGCTTTCTTT.

This clonotype turned up a few times. The chain has TRBV11-1 and TRBJ2-7, with D maybe TRBD2 (5 bases). CDR1 and CDR2 (germline): SGHAT, FQDESV (reference sequence). The V and J ends lost 5 bases and 3 bases respectively, with 14 bases between them. The CDR3 runs to 14 residues. The CDR3 is CASSTAGNHYEQYF. As DNA, the CDR3 is TGTGCCAGCAGCACCGCCGGGAACCACTACGAGCAGTACTTC.

The CDR3 protein is CASSPRTSGSFQETQYF. Written as DNA, the CDR3 is TGTGCCAGCAGCCCTAGGACTAGCGGGAGCTTCCAAGAGACCCAGTACTTC. This rearrangement joins TRBV7-8 to TRBJ2-5; 13 positions match TRBD2. V trimming: 5 bases; J trimming: 1 base; junction bases outside the gene matches: 7. The CDR3 contains 17 residues. Germline CDR1 is SGHVS and CDR2 is FQNEAQ.

The chain has TRBV5-1 and TRBJ1-4, with D possibly being TRBD1 (5 bases). This CDR3 has 15 amino acids. The germline CDR1 and CDR2 sequences are SGHRS and YFSETQ. V was trimmed by 3 bases and J by 5 bases, leaving 14 bases between them. CDR3: CASSWSGTANEKLFF. The CDR3 DNA reads as TGCGCCAGCAGCTGGTCCGGGACGGCCAATGAAAAACTGTTTTTT.

The chain links TRBV24-1 to TRBJ2-7, with D maybe TRBD2 (6 bases). Trimming removed 9 bases from V and 2 bases from J, with 25 bases in between. CDR1 KGHDR and CDR2 SFDVKD come from the germline V gene. This CDR3 is built from 17 residues. DNA of the CDR3: TGTGCCACCCCCTTTGGCGCGATGCGGGAAGACCCCTACGAGCAGTACTTC. It is translated as CATPFGAMREDPYEQYF.

In its sample, this clonotype was seen a few times. This chain links TRBV29-1 with TRBJ2-7, with no clear D. V was cut by 5 bases and J by 1 base, with 12 bases left in between. Germline CDR1 reads SQVTM; CDR2 reads ANQGSEA. The CDR3 sequence is 13 residues long. CDR3 sequence reads: CSVCIFSSYEQYF. The CDR3 DNA is TGCAGCGTTTGTATTTTTAGTTCCTACGAGCAGTACTTC.

This clonotype showed up many times. CDR3 sequence: CASSPGTSGNTYEQYF. In DNA form, the CDR3 reads TGTGCCAGCAGCCCTGGGACTAGCGGTAATACCTACGAGCAGTACTTC. The gene calls are TRBV4-2 and TRBJ2-7; 11 nucleotides line up with TRBD2. CDR3 length equals 16 residues. V was clipped by 4 bases and J by 2 bases; unmatched bases: 7. Germline V lookup: CDR1 LGHNA, CDR2 YNFKEQ.

The chain uses TRBV6-5 and TRBJ1-1; possible D gene TRBD1, 5 bases. The CDR3 contains 16 residues. The V end lost 2 bases, the J end lost 0 bases, and 13 bases lay between the germline ends. In germline, CDR1 is MNHEY, CDR2 SVGAGI. CDR3 amino acids: CASSYGPGKMNTEAFF. In DNA, the CDR3 is TGTGCCAGCAGTTACGGCCCAGGGAAGATGAACACTGAAGCTTTCTTT.

The V call is TRBV11-1, the J call TRBJ2-3; D gene uncertain. The CDR3 has 14 residues. Trimming shortened V by 5 bases and J by 0 bases, and 9 bases separated the two germline ends. CDR1 SGHAT and CDR2 FQDESV come from the germline V gene (reference sequence). CDR3 region: CASSPPGSTDTQYF. CDR3 nucleotides: TGTGCCAGCAGCCCTCCGGGTAGCACAGATACGCAGTATTTT.

This clonotype was counted ten times or more. The CDR3 reads CASSSGLVSDTQYF. The CDR3, as DNA: TGTGCCAGCAGCTCGGGACTAGTATCAGATACGCAGTATTTT. The V and J genes are TRBV7-7 and TRBJ2-3, with 8 bases lining up with TRBD2. The CDR3 totals 14 residues. The ends lost 4 bases at V and 4 bases at J; junction bases unmatched: 4. Germline CDR1 and CDR2: SSHAT and FNYEAQ (reference sequence).